What follows are 17 T cell receptor beta chains derived from one specimen sequenced in a study of PD-1 blockade in classical Hodgkin lymphoma. Time point specified: cycle 4 day 1 (C4D1), after 5 to 7 weeks of nivolumab. The patients all showed relapse after autologous stem cell transplantation, while their brentuximab vedotin exposure varied. The table came from immunoSEQ multiplex PCR; TCRdb's copy has only in-frame clones and leaves some out. The profile shows 43,000 or so clones, more than 70% of them singletons. The sample consisted of peripheral blood mononuclear cells (PBMCs), taken before the fourth cycle of nivolumab. Receptors originate from a human donor with classical Hodgkin lymphoma.

This chain uses TRBV7-8 with TRBJ1-3, with D perhaps matching TRBD1 (6 bases). Trimming cost V 5 bases and J 4 bases, with 12 bases left between them. This CDR3 has 14 residues. Germline assignment: CDR1 SGHVS and CDR2 FQNEAQ. The CDR3 reads CASSLTGRGNTIYF. The DNA for the CDR3 is TGTGCCAGCAGCCTAACAGGGCGAGGAAACACCATATATTTT.

The chain uses TRBV28 and TRBJ1-5; possible D gene TRBD1, 6 bases. This CDR3 contains 14 residues. Germline assignment: CDR1 MDHEN and CDR2 SYDVKM. V dropped 6 bases and J dropped 5 bases, with 14 bases sitting between them. The DNA of the CDR3 is TGTGCCAGCAGCTCCCACAGGGAAGATCAGCCCCAGCATTTT. This codes for CASSSHREDQPQHF.

V usage is TRBV27 and J usage is TRBJ1-1, with TRBD1 matching 10 bases. From germline, CDR1 is MNHEY and CDR2 SMNVEV (reference sequence). The J segment lost 3 bases and the V segment lost 7 bases, leaving 8 bases of the junction unmatched. The CDR3 has 15 residues. This CDR3 reads CASNGRDRGYTEAFF. CDR3 DNA sequence: TGTGCCAGCAATGGCAGGGACAGGGGATACACTGAAGCTTTCTTT.

This clone was seen a few times. This chain links TRBV19 with TRBJ2-1; 7 positions match TRBD2. Germline V gene sequence: CDR1 LNHDA, CDR2 SQIVND (reference sequence). Germline trimming cut 5 bases from V and 5 bases from J; bases unmatched to any gene: 12. There are 16 residues in the CDR3. Here the CDR3 reads CASSAAREAGNNEQFF. The DNA of the CDR3 is TGTGCCAGTAGTGCCGCGAGGGAAGCGGGGAACAATGAGCAGTTCTTC.

CDR3 region: CASAGQDRNTIYF. CDR3 DNA sequence: TGTGCCAGTGCGGGACAGGACAGAAACACCATATATTTT. This chain connects TRBV28 to TRBJ1-3, with 8 bases matching TRBD1. V was pared by 9 bases and J by 5 bases, with 6 bases of the junction left unmatched. Germline V gives CDR1 MDHEN, CDR2 SYDVKM. The CDR3 has 13 residues.

In its sample, this clone was seen a few times. The chain uses TRBV7-6 and TRBJ2-1; D is undetermined. The CDR3 has 12 residues. The V end was cut by 3 bases, the J end by 9 bases, with 9 bases between. Germline V CDR1 and CDR2: SGHVS, FNYEAQ. CDR3 amino acids: CASSLYLGEQFF. The DNA of the CDR3 is TGTGCCAGCAGCTTGTATCTCGGTGAGCAGTTCTTC.

The J gene is TRBJ1-5, the V gene TRBV18; 11 nucleotides align to TRBD1. J gave up 0 bases and V 4 bases, and 2 bases lay outside the gene matches. CDR3 length equals 16 residues. Germline V lookup: CDR1 KGHSH, CDR2 LQKENI. The CDR3 here is CASSLGQGASNQPQHF. CDR3 bases: TGTGCCAGCTCACTAGGACAGGGGGCTAGCAATCAGCCCCAGCATTTT.

This CDR3 reads CASGLVLAGANVLTF. CDR3 in DNA: TGTGCTAGTGGTTTGGTACTAGCTGGGGCCAACGTCCTGACTTTC. This rearrangement joins TRBV12-5 to TRBJ2-6; possibly TRBD2 for D (5 bases). The CDR3 is 15 amino acids. The germline gives CDR1 LGHNT, CDR2 FRNRAP. V lost 0 bases, J lost 2 bases, and 5 bases lay in between. Full variable domain (remainder filled in from reference TRBV12-5 and TRBJ2-6): DARVTQTPRHKVTEMGQEVTMRCQPILGHNTVFWYRQTMMQGLELLAYFRNRAPLDDSGMPKDRFSAEMPDATLATLKIQPSEPRDSAVYFCASGLVLAGANVLTFGAGSRLTVL.

The gene calls are TRBV9 and TRBJ1-4, with D perhaps matching TRBD1 (5 bases). Germline V gene lookup returns CDR1 SGDLS and CDR2 YYNGEE. Trimming left V 0 bases short and J 8 bases short, with 11 bases between. The CDR3 runs to 14 residues. CDR3: CASSVGQGQEKLFF. Here the CDR3 DNA reads TGTGCCAGCAGCGTAGGCCAGGGCCAGGAAAAACTGTTTTTT. Full variable domain (rest looked up from reference TRBV9 and TRBJ1-4): DSGVTQTPKHLITATGQRVTLRCSPRSGDLSVYWYQQSLDQGLQFLIQYYNGEERAKGNILERFSAQQFPDLHSELNLSSLELGDSALYFCASSVGQGQEKLFFGSGTQLSVL.

The rearrangement uses TRBV5-6 and TRBJ1-2; 8 nucleotides line up with TRBD1. The germline CDR1 and CDR2 sequences are SGHDT and YYEEEE. CDR3 length: 14 amino acids. The J segment lost 4 bases and the V segment lost 3 bases, leaving 5 bases of the junction unmatched. CDR3 DNA: TGTGCCAGCAGCTCGACTGACAGGGGCTATGGCTACACCTTC. Its protein product is CASSSTDRGYGYTF.

The CDR3 nucleotides read TGTGCCAGCAGTGAGATGACAGGGGGCGATGAAAAACTGTTTTTT. Translated, it gives CASSEMTGGDEKLFF. This chain connects TRBV6-1 to TRBJ1-4, with TRBD1 matching over 10 bases. Germline CDR1 and CDR2: MNHNS and SASEGT. This CDR3 is built from 15 residues. With V trimmed by 3 bases and J by 6 bases, 4 bases remained unmatched.

V gene TRBV30 combines with J gene TRBJ1-1, with D possibly being TRBD1 (6 bases). Germline V gene lookup returns CDR1 GTSNPN and CDR2 SVGIG (reference sequence). The CDR3 contains 15 residues. The germline V and J ends were trimmed by 2 bases and 0 bases, with 13 bases remaining between them. The CDR3 is CAWSTTGRMNTEAFF. In DNA, the CDR3 is TGTGCCTGGAGTACGACAGGTCGCATGAACACTGAAGCTTTCTTT.

The gene calls are TRBV15 and TRBJ1-1; 7 bases line up with TRBD1. The V gene's germline CDR1 is LNHNV and CDR2 YYDKDF (reference sequence). J was trimmed by 3 bases and V by 3 bases; bases with no gene match: 4. CDR3 length: 14 amino acids. CDR3 sequence: CATSSAQGYTEAFF. In DNA, the CDR3 is TGTGCCACCAGCAGCGCACAGGGGTACACTGAAGCTTTCTTT.

This clone was observed a few times. The gene calls are TRBV7-6 and TRBJ1-1, with unresolved D. The length of the CDR3 is 13 residues. Trimming pared 6 bases from V and 6 bases from J, leaving 14 bases between. The germline V gene encodes CDR1 SGHVS and CDR2 FNYEAQ. CDR3 coding DNA: TGTGCCAGCAGTAGGGCCGGGAGCGCTGAAGCTTTCTTT. Protein product: CASSRAGSAEAFF.

The rearrangement joins TRBV11-2 to TRBJ1-1, with a weak D call TRBD1 (5 bases). Trimming pared 0 bases from V and 5 bases from J, leaving 7 bases between. The CDR3 has 13 amino acids. The germline gives CDR1 SGHAT, CDR2 FQNNGV. CDR3 in DNA: TGTGCCAGCAGCTTAGACAGGGATACTGAAGCTTTCTTT. Translation gives CASSLDRDTEAFF.

This rearrangement joins TRBV28 to TRBJ1-1, with D possibly being TRBD1 (6 bases). Trimming removed 3 bases at V and 4 bases at J, with 18 bases between. Germline values: CDR1 MDHEN, CDR2 SYDVKM. This CDR3 comprises 16 residues. In DNA, the CDR3 is TGTGCCAGCAGTTTGGGCCAGGGGAGCCTTGTCACTGAAGCTTTCTTT. Translated, it gives CASSLGQGSLVTEAFF.

V is TRBV27 and J is TRBJ2-2; 11 positions agree with TRBD1. Trimming cost V 3 bases and J 8 bases; bases outside gene matches: 8. The germline CDR1 and CDR2 sequences are MNHEY and SMNVEV (reference sequence). This CDR3 region has 16 residues. CDR3 in DNA: TGTGCCAGCAGTTTCCCCGGACAGGGGGCTAATGGGGAGCTGTTTTTT. This translates into CASSFPGQGANGELFF.